The source of this T cell receptor (beta chain) is a study of T cell clones after liver transplantation. In the study overall: In this trial, immunosuppression withdrawal was attempted within 2 years of liver transplant. A pre-transplant mixed lymphocyte reaction with TCRbeta sequencing defined graft-donor-reactive clones followed in post-transplant blood. Blood was drawn pre-transplant, before withdrawal, and after full or failed withdrawal.

The method was immunoSEQ multiplex PCR; TCRdb's version includes in-frame clones alone and lacks a portion of them. The sample contains some 9,400 clones, about 79% of which appear only once. Germline V gives CDR1 SGHVS, CDR2 FQNEAQ. V lost 1 base, J lost 7 bases, and 7 bases lay in between. This CDR3 has 12 residues. V gene TRBV7-8 combines with J gene TRBJ1-2; the D is unclear. The receptor was derived from a human donor who received a liver transplant. The sequences come from CD8+ T cells from blood, collected before liver transplant. The chain's CDR3 is CASSLVGGGYTF. The CDR3 DNA sequence: TGTGCCAGCAGCTTAGTCGGCGGTGGCTACACCTTC.